Here is one T cell receptor beta chain with its context. The source of the sample is a study of blood T cell repertoires in COVID-19. Under the authors' procedure: Researchers report that nucleated cell counts were estimated from reference gene primer amplification. Libraries were prepared by immunoSEQ multiplex PCR; TCRdb keeps only in-frame clonotypes and omits some of them. For V, J and clone size, that table is used; D and trimming come from the DNA. The sample gives under 130,000 clones, approximately 72% of which show up once; approximately 19% is in the top ten. V shed 5 bases and J 3 bases; nucleotides not matched to a gene: 4. Germline V lookup: CDR1 SGHAT, CDR2 FQNNGV. The CDR3 spans 14 residues.

This chain links TRBV11-2 with TRBJ1-3, with 7 bases lining up with TRBD1. The clonotype comes from a woman aged 70 to 79 with acute or convalescent COVID-19. The specimen sequenced was peripheral blood. CDR3: CASSQQGLGNTIYF. DNA of the CDR3: TGTGCCAGCAGCCAACAGGGGCTTGGAAACACCATATATTTT. The variable domain in full, completed from reference TRBV11-2 and TRBJ1-3, reads EAGVAQSPRYKIIEKRQSVAFWCNPISGHATLYWYQQILGQGPKLLIQFQNNGVVDDSQLPKDRFSAERLKGVDSTLKIQPAKLEDSAVYLCASSQQGLGNTIYFGEGSWLTVV.